These T cell receptor beta chains were read from a single sample in a study of cytomegalovirus exposure and HLA in healthy donors. The table came from immunoSEQ multiplex PCR; TCRdb's copy has only in-frame clones and leaves some out. The sample records under 150,000 clones, over 65% being singletons. Sequencing used PBMCs. Receptors were obtained from a male donor in good health and CMV-seronegative. CDR3s include the opening cysteine and the closing phenylalanine or tryptophan. D genes are given only for firm matches. A row's size may be missing; if present it is once, few, many or a size class.

-,TRBD2,TRBJ2-5,TRBV5-1,TGCGCCTCCAGCGGACTAGTTTTTCGGGAAGAGGCCCAGTACTTC,CASSGLVFREEAQYF
-,TRBD2,TRBJ2-1,TRBV4-2,TGTGCCAGCAGCCAAGTTTTGCGGGAGGGCCCGGGAGAGCAGTTCTTC,CASSQVLREGPGEQFF
once,-,TRBJ2-3,TRBV11-3,TGTGCCAGCAGCGCGACAACAGATACGCAGTATTTT,CASSATTDTQYF
-,TRBD2,TRBJ2-3,TRBV4-3,TGCGCCAGCAGCTTAGCGCTAGCGGGAGGTATGGTAGATACGCAGTATTTT,CASSLALAGGMVDTQYF
-,TRBD1,TRBJ1-6,TRBV5-6,TGTGCCAGCAGCGGAGGGACAGGGGTACCCAGCTCCTATAATTCACCCCTCCACTTT,CASSGGTGVPSSYNSPLHF
-,-,TRBJ1-4,TRBV19,TGTGCCAGTAGTGTTACAGGGACCGAAAAACTGTTTTTT,CASSVTGTEKLFF
once,-,TRBJ1-4,TRBV5-6,TGTGCCAGCAGCTTGGCGGGACACCCCGAAAAACTGTTTTTT,CASSLAGHPEKLFF
-,TRBD2,TRBJ2-3,TRBV5-4,TGTGCCAGCAGCCAGGGAGGGCCTACAGATACGCAGTATTTT,CASSQGGPTDTQYF
-,TRBD1,TRBJ2-7,TRBV9,TGTGCCAGCAGCCAAACAGGGGGGTCGACCTACGAGCAGTACTTC,CASSQTGGSTYEQYF
-,-,TRBJ2-3,TRBV9,TGTGCCAGCAGCGCCACCAGTTGGCGGGAATTGATAGATACGCAGTATTTT,CASSATSWRELIDTQYF
few,-,TRBJ1-1,TRBV7-2,TGTGCCAGCAGCCACTGGGGGGTAACTGAAGCTTTCTTT,CASSHWGVTEAFF
-,TRBD1,TRBJ1-2,TRBV27,TGTGCCAGCAGTGTAGGGGGCACCAACTATGGCTACACCTTC,CASSVGGTNYGYTF
many,TRBD1,TRBJ2-1,TRBV7-9,TGTGCCAGCAGCTTAACACAGGGGTTCCACAATGAGCAGTTCTTC,CASSLTQGFHNEQFF
once,TRBD1,TRBJ2-2,TRBV9,TGTGCCAGCAGCGCCTCAGGGGGAACCGGGGAGCTGTTTTTT,CASSASGGTGELFF
-,TRBD1,TRBJ2-7,TRBV19,TGTGCCAGTAGTATTTCCGGGACAGGGCTTCGCGAGCAGTACTTC,CASSISGTGLREQYF
-,TRBD1,TRBJ2-5,TRBV27,TGTGCCAGCAGTTCTAACAGGGGGCGCACCGAGACCCAGTACTTC,CASSSNRGRTETQYF
-,TRBD2,TRBJ2-1,TRBV19,TGTGCCAGTAGTCTCCCGGGACTAGCAACTAATGAGCAGTTCTTC,CASSLPGLATNEQFF
-,TRBD1,TRBJ1-4,TRBV6-1,TGTGCCAGCAGCTCACAGGGGGCAGGAGGTGAAAAACTGTTTTTT,CASSSQGAGGEKLFF
-,TRBD1,TRBJ2-7,TRBV6-5,TGTGCCAGCAGTTACGGGACAGGGTTGAACTACGAGCAGTACTTC,CASSYGTGLNYEQYF
once,TRBD2,TRBJ2-1,TRBV4-3,TGCGCCAGCAGCCAAGATGGACTAGCGATTAATGAGCAGTTCTTC,CASSQDGLAINEQFF
-,TRBD1,TRBJ1-5,TRBV2,TGTGCCAGCAGAGCCGGGACAGCTAATCAGCCCCAGCATTTT,CASRAGTANQPQHF
-,-,TRBJ1-1,TRBV5-1,TGCGCCAGCAGAGCCCCCCCGTTGAACACTGAAGCTTTCTTT,CASRAPPLNTEAFF
-,TRBD2,TRBJ2-2,TRBV27,TGTGCCAGCAGTTCTAGCGGGGGGTACACCGGGGAGCTGTTTTTT,CASSSSGGYTGELFF
-,-,TRBJ2-2,TRBV6-5,TGTGCCAGCAGTTACTCGGCGGGGATCGGACTCCTAGAGCTGTTTTTT,CASSYSAGIGLLELFF
-,-,TRBJ2-5,TRBV7-2,TGTGCCAGCAGCCCTCGGGTAACCCAGTACTTC,CASSPRVTQYF
few,-,TRBJ1-4,TRBV4-3,TGCGCCAGCAGCCAAGGCCAGTATGAAAAACTGTTTTTT,CASSQGQYEKLFF
-,-,TRBJ1-1,TRBV4-2,TGTGCCAGCAGCCAAGAATCACCAACTCCCGCTTTCTTT,CASSQESPTPAFF
few,TRBD1,TRBJ2-7,TRBV11-2,TGTGCCAGCAGATTTACCGGGACAGGGGCGTCCCAGCAGTACTTC,CASRFTGTGASQQYF
-,TRBD1,TRBJ2-1,TRBV7-3,TGTGCCAGCAGCTCTACAGGGGGCTCCTACAATGAGCAGTTCTTC,CASSSTGGSYNEQFF
-,-,TRBJ2-3,TRBV9,TGTGCCAGCAGCGCGGAAGGAGTTCTTTTGTTAGATACGCAGTATTTT,CASSAEGVLLLDTQYF
once,-,TRBJ1-2,TRBV30,TGTGCCTGGAGTCTTTCTCCGGGAATTACTTTTGACACCTTC,CAWSLSPGITFDTF
-,-,TRBJ2-1,TRBV13,TGTGCCAGCAGCGGGGCCAATGAGCAGTTCTTC,CASSGANEQFF
-,TRBD1,TRBJ2-7,TRBV5-1,TGCGCCAGCAGCTGGGGGACAGGGGGGTACGAGCAGTACTTC,CASSWGTGGYEQYF
few,-,TRBJ2-3,TRBV13,TGTGCCAGCAGCGCCCGGGGGTATACGCAGTATTTT,CASSARGYTQYF
-,TRBD1,TRBJ2-1,TRBV13,TGTGCCAGCATTCCTTGGACAGGGGGGAATGAGCAGTTCTTC,CASIPWTGGNEQFF
once,-,TRBJ2-7,TRBV11-2,TGTGCCAGCAGCAAAACAACGTCTGACGAGCAGTACTTC,CASSKTTSDEQYF
-,TRBD1,TRBJ2-7,TRBV7-9,TGTGCCAGCAGCTTAGGCCCAGGGGGCGACGAGCAGTACTTC,CASSLGPGGDEQYF
-,TRBD2,TRBJ2-1,TRBV7-7,TGTGCTAGCAGCTTAAGCGGGATCTACAATGAGCAGTTCTTC,CASSLSGIYNEQFF
-,-,TRBJ2-7,TRBV2,TGTGCCAGCAATGCCGGGTTAGTCTCCTACGAGCAGTACTTC,CASNAGLVSYEQYF
-,-,TRBJ1-1,TRBV2,TGTGCCAGCAGTGCATCGCAGGGGTATGAAGCTTTCTTT,CASSASQGYEAFF
-,TRBD1,TRBJ1-1,TRBV10-3,TGTGCCACCTTTGGACAGGCTATAAAGAACACTGAAGCTTTCTTT,CATFGQAIKNTEAFF